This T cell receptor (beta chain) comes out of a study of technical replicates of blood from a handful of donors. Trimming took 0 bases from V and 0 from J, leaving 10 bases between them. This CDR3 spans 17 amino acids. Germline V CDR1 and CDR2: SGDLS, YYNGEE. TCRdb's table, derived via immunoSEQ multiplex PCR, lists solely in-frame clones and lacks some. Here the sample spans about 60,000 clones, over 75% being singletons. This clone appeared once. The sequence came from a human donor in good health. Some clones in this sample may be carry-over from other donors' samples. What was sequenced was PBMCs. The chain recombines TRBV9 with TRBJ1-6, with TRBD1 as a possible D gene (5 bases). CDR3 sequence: CASSVGEGSSYNSPLHF. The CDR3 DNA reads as TGTGCCAGCAGCGTAGGGGAGGGGAGCTCCTATAATTCACCCCTCCACTTT.